Listed below are T cell receptor beta chains from one sample, sequenced in a study of CD8 T cells in ankylosing spondylitis. One entry per CDR3 protein, called by TCRdb with MiXCR from the 5' RACE reads. Seen here are 250,000 or so distinct CDR3 sequences, approximately 20% observed once, and the top ten hold about a third. The sequencing input was blood, either unsorted or a sorted T cell fraction (not recorded which). Receptors were obtained from a male donor with ankylosing spondylitis or in good health (not recorded which). Each CDR3 is given without its conserved first and last residue. Each record gives: CDR3 length, V gene, J gene, CDR3 protein.

14	TRBV5-1	TRBJ2-4	ASSQGQALAKNIQY
12	TRBV6-4	TRBJ2-1	ASSLGLEGNEQF
18	TRBV6-2/TRBV6-3	TRBJ2-1	ASRPFTGTSGSLSYNEQF
11	TRBV12-3/TRBV12-4	TRBJ2-7	ASSLATMLEQY
13	TRBV16	TRBJ2-7	ASSHGTSGAYEQY
11	TRBV7-9	TRBJ2-1	ASSFGEGGEQF
13	TRBV7-9	TRBJ1-4	ASSLAFGENEKLF
13	TRBV6-5	TRBJ2-3	ASSYLSGTPDTQY
14	TRBV5-1	TRBJ2-7	ASSPVGTASSYEQY
12	TRBV7-2	TRBJ1-4	ASSPVGLNEKLF
12	TRBV29-1	TRBJ1-2	SVWGGAYSYGYT
13	TRBV21-1	TRBJ2-5	ASSNRDREGETQY
13	TRBV6-1	TRBJ2-6	ASSVRISGANVLT
12	TRBV2	TRBJ2-5	ASMGGLYGETQY
14	TRBV29-1	TRBJ2-1	SVEGGRRSSYNEQF
9	TRBV29-1	TRBJ2-1	SPREGDEQF